This entry lists 15 T cell receptor beta chains sequenced from one sample in a study of T cell responses to AZD1222 COVID-19 vaccine. The data were produced by immunoSEQ multiplex PCR, yet TCRdb's version contains in-frame clones alone and is incomplete. The data show 80,000 to 100,000 clones, around 89% seen once. The sample was peripheral blood, taken on day 0 of AZD1222 vaccination. The receptors were gathered from an adult in good health.

The rearrangement joins TRBV6-5 to TRBJ1-6; no clear D. V was clipped by 0 bases and J by 3 bases, with 9 bases between them. The CDR3 has 16 amino acids. CDR1 is MNHEY, CDR2 SVGAGI, per germline. The CDR3: CASSYSGLSYNSPLHF. The CDR3 nucleotides read TGTGCCAGCAGTTACTCTGGACTGAGCTATAATTCACCCCTCCACTTT.

The rearrangement joins TRBV6-2 or TRBV6-3 to TRBJ1-3; the match to TRBD1 covers 9 bases. The junction had 7 bases not matched to a gene; V was cut back by 5 bases and J by 2 bases. Germline CDR1 is MNHEY and CDR2 is SVGEGT. The CDR3 consists of 16 residues. As DNA, the CDR3 is TGTGCCAGCAGTGCAAGACAGGGGGGAGCTGGAAACACCATATATTTT. Residues: CASSARQGGAGNTIYF.

This chain uses TRBV5-1 with TRBJ2-1; 10 nucleotides align to TRBD1. Losses at the gene ends were 0 bases for V and 0 bases for J; bases not matched to a gene: 9. From germline, CDR1 is SGHRS and CDR2 YFSETQ. There are 19 residues in the CDR3. The CDR3 is CASSLATTGGLSSYNEQFF. The CDR3 DNA sequence: TGCGCCAGCAGCTTGGCGACGACAGGGGGCCTTAGCTCCTACAATGAGCAGTTCTTC.

The chain combines TRBV5-6 with TRBJ2-7; D might be TRBD2 (7 bases). Germline V lookup: CDR1 SGHDT, CDR2 YYEEEE. Between the trimmed V and J ends, which lost 2 bases and 5 bases, there was a span of 17 bases. The CDR3 is 15 amino acids. As DNA, the CDR3 is TGTGCCAGCAGCTTTCTGGGGGGGCCTCGAGACGAGCAGTACTTC. It codes for CASSFLGGPRDEQYF.

V is TRBV18 and J is TRBJ1-4; perhaps TRBD1 as D (5 bases). Germline assignment: CDR1 KGHSH and CDR2 LQKENI. Trimming left V 3 bases short and J 8 bases short, with 16 bases between. This CDR3 has 15 residues. The CDR3 DNA reads as TGTGCCAGCTCACCGCCAGGGAGGTGGCGGGAAAAACTGTTTTTT. It yields the protein CASSPPGRWREKLFF.

This clone was counted once. This chain links TRBV5-1 with TRBJ2-7; D unresolved. The length of the CDR3 is 15 residues. The V gene's germline CDR1 is SGHRS and CDR2 YFSETQ. The V end was cut by 0 bases, the J end by 6 bases, with 16 bases between. CDR3 amino acids: CASSLVGGERAEQYF. CDR3 DNA sequence: TGCGCCAGCAGCTTGGTGGGCGGAGAAAGGGCCGAGCAGTACTTC.

V and J are TRBV19 and TRBJ2-7, with 9 bases lining up with TRBD2. In germline, CDR1 is LNHDA, CDR2 SQIVND (reference sequence). The CDR3 sequence is 14 residues long. V lost 4 bases, J lost 3 bases, and 4 bases stayed unmatched. In nucleotides, the CDR3 is TGTGCCAGTAGTACTCAAGCGGGGGGCTACGAGCAGTACTTC. Translating it yields CASSTQAGGYEQYF.

The V and J genes are TRBV7-9 and TRBJ1-2, with 9 bases fitting TRBD1. Germline loops: CDR1 SEHNR, CDR2 FQNEAQ (reference sequence). The CDR3 has 13 residues. V gave up 5 bases and J gave up 8 bases; unmatched junction bases: 6. The CDR3 here is CASSQGQGRGYTF. Written as DNA, the CDR3 is TGTGCCAGCAGCCAGGGACAGGGAAGGGGCTACACCTTC.

The chain carries TRBV7-8 and TRBJ1-5, with D possibly being TRBD1 (6 bases). Trimming pared 3 bases from V and 1 base from J, leaving 10 bases between. CDR1 SGHVS and CDR2 FQNEAQ come from the germline V gene. The CDR3 is 15 amino acids. CDR3: CASSFSGTSNQPQHF. CDR3 nucleotides: TGTGCCAGCAGCTTCTCAGGGACAAGCAATCAGCCCCAGCATTTT.

The chain uses TRBV9 and TRBJ2-5; D might be TRBD2 (7 bases). Per germline, CDR1 SGDLS and CDR2 YYNGEE. Trimming took 0 bases from V and 2 from J, leaving 29 bases between them. CDR3 size: 21 residues. The CDR3: CASSVAGGLSRNWPGQETQYF. The DNA of the CDR3 is TGTGCCAGCAGCGTAGCGGGGGGCCTTAGTCGGAACTGGCCGGGACAAGAGACCCAGTACTTC.

The J gene is TRBJ1-2, the V gene TRBV7-2; D uncertain. Trimming took 1 base from V and 7 from J, leaving 10 bases between them. There are 13 residues in the CDR3. Germline values: CDR1 SGHTA, CDR2 FQGNSA. The CDR3, as DNA: TGTGCCAGCAGCTTAGAAGGTGGCCGTGGCTACACCTTC. Translation gives CASSLEGGRGYTF.

The chain links TRBV19 to TRBJ1-5; D is unresolved. V shed 5 bases and J shed 5 bases, with 7 bases lying between them. The CDR3 extends over 12 amino acids. The germline V gene has CDR1 LNHDA and CDR2 SQIVND (reference sequence). As DNA, the CDR3 is TGTGCCAGTAGTTGGTTCGATCAGCCCCAGCATTTT. This encodes CASSWFDQPQHF.

The J gene is TRBJ2-3, the V gene TRBV2; D ambiguous. CDR3 length: 11 residues. The germline V and J ends were trimmed by 7 bases and 4 bases, with 6 bases remaining between them. Germline V lookup: CDR1 SNHLY, CDR2 FYNNEI. For the CDR3, the DNA is TGTGCCAGCATAGGTGCAGATACGCAGTATTTT. Amino acid sequence: CASIGADTQYF.

The chain recombines TRBV11-1 with TRBJ1-2; the D is unclear. V was clipped by 5 bases and J by 8 bases, with 15 bases between them. The germline V gene encodes CDR1 SGHAT and CDR2 FQDESV (reference sequence). The CDR3 has 13 residues. CDR3 DNA sequence: TGTGCCAGCAGCCTAGATCCTGTCGACGGCTACACCTTC. It translates to CASSLDPVDGYTF.

The J gene is TRBJ1-3, the V gene TRBV5-1, with D uncertain. This CDR3 is 14 amino acids long. Germline V gives CDR1 SGHRS, CDR2 YFSETQ. Deletions cut 0 bases from V and 4 bases from J, with 8 bases between. The CDR3 protein is CASSLEGYGNTIYF. Here the CDR3 DNA reads TGCGCCAGCAGCTTGGAGGGATACGGAAACACCATATATTTT.